This record covers a single T cell receptor beta chain. The entry originates in a study of radiotherapy plus CTLA-4 blockade in lung cancer. V was clipped by 0 bases and J by 3 bases, with 8 bases between them. The CDR3 is 14 amino acids. The germline CDR1 and CDR2 sequences are LGHNA and YSLEER. Libraries were prepared by immunoSEQ multiplex PCR; TCRdb keeps only in-frame clonotypes and omits some of them. The sample holds under 55,000 clones; 65% to 85% are singletons and the top ten take around 3.2%. Specimen: peripheral blood, collected from a patient treated with radiotherapy plus ipilimumab. This chain joins TRBV4-3 and TRBJ1-2, with unresolved D. The clonotype originates from a human donor with non-small cell lung cancer who had a partial response to radiotherapy plus ipilimumab. The DNA of the CDR3 is TGCGCCAGCAGCCAAGATCGAGGTGACTATGGCTACACCTTC. This encodes CASSQDRGDYGYTF.